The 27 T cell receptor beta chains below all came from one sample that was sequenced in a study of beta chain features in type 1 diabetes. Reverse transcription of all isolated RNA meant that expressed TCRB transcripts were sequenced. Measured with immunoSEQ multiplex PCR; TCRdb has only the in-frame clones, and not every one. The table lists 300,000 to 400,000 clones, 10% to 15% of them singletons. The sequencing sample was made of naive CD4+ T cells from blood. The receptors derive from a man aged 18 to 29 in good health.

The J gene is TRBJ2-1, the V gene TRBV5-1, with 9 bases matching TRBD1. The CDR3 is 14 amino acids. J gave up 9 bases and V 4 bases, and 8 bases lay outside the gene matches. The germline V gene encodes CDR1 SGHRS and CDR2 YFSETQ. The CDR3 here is CASSPSTGGGEQFF. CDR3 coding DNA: TGCGCCAGCAGCCCCTCCACAGGGGGCGGTGAGCAGTTCTTC.

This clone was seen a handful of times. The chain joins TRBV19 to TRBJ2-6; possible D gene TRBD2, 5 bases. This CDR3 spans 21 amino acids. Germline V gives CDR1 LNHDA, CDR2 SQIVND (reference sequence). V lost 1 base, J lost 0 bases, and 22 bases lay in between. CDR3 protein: CASSIGRREWTLRSGANVLTF. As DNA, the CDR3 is TGTGCCAGTAGTATAGGGAGGAGAGAGTGGACGCTGCGCTCTGGGGCCAACGTCCTGACTTTC.

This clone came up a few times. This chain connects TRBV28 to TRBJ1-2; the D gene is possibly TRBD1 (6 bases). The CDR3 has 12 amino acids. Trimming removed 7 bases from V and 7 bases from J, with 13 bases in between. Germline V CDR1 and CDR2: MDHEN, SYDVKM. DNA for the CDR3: TGTGCCAGCATGGACAGTAGTCGTGGCTACACCTTC. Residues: CASMDSSRGYTF.

The CDR3 DNA sequence: TGCGCCAGCAGCCAAGATCCCCACCGGGGAAACACTGAAGCTTTCTTT. It translates to CASSQDPHRGNTEAFF. This sequence joins TRBV4-3 and TRBJ1-1; no definite D call. The CDR3 has 16 amino acids. Germline-derived CDR1 and CDR2 are LGHNA and YSLEER. V lost 0 bases, J lost 2 bases, and 13 bases lay in between.

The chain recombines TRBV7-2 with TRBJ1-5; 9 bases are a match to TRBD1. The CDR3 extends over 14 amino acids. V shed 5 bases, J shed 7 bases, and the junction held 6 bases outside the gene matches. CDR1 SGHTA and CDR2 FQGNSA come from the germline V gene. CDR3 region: CASSRQGVGQPQHF. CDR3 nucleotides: TGTGCCAGCAGCCGACAGGGGGTGGGGCAGCCCCAGCATTTT.

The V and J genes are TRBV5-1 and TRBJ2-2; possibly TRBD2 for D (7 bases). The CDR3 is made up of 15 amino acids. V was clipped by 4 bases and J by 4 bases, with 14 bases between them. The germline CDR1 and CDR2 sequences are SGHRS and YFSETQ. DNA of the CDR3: TGCGCCAGCAGCGGAAAGGGGGGGTCCACCGGGGAGCTGTTTTTT. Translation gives CASSGKGGSTGELFF. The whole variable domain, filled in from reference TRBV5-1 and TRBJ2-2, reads KAGVTQTPRYLIKTRGQQVTLSCSPISGHRSVSWYQQTPGQGLQFLFEYFSETQRNKGNFPGRFSGRQFSNSRSEMNVSTLELGDSALYLCASSGKGGSTGELFFGEGSRLTVL.

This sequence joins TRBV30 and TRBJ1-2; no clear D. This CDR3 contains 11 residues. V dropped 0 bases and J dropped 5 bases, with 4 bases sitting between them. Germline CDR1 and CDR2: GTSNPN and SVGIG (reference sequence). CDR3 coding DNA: TGTGCCTGGAGTGTCGTGTATGGCTACACCTTC. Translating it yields CAWSVVYGYTF.

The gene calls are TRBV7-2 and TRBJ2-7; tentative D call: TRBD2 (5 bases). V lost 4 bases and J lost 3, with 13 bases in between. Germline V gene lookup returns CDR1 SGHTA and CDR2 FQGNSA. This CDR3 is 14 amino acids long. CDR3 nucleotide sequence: TGTGCCAGCAGCTCAGACGGGAATGTCTACGAGCAGTACTTC. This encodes CASSSDGNVYEQYF.

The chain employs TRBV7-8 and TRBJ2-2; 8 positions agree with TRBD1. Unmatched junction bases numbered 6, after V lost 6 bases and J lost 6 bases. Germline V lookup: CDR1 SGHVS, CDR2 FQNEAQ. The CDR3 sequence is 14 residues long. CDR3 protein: CASRSDRAAGELFF. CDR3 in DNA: TGTGCCAGCAGATCGGACAGGGCGGCCGGGGAGCTGTTTTTT.

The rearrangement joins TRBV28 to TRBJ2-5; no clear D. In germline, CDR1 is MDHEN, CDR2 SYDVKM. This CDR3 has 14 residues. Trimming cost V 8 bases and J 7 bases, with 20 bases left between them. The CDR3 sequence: CASATFSRSGTQYF. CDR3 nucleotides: TGTGCCAGCGCCACCTTCTCCCGGTCGGGGACCCAGTACTTC.

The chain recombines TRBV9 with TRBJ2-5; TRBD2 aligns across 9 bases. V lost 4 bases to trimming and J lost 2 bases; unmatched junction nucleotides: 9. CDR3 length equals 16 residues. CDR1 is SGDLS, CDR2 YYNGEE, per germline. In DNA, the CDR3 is TGTGCCAGCAGCCCAATCGGTAGCGGGGGACAAGAGACCCAGTACTTC. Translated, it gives CASSPIGSGGQETQYF. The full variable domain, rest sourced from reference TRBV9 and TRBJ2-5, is DSGVTQTPKHLITATGQRVTLRCSPRSGDLSVYWYQQSLDQGLQFLIQYYNGEERAKGNILERFSAQQFPDLHSELNLSSLELGDSALYFCASSPIGSGGQETQYFGPGTRLLVL.

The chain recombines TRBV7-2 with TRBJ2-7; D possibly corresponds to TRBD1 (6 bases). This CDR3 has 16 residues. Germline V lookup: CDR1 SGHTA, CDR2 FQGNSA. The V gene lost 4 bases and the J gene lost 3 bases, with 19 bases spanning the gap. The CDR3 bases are TGTGCCAGCAGCTCAAGCGTCAGGGGATCCGTCTACGAGCAGTACTTC. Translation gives CASSSSVRGSVYEQYF.

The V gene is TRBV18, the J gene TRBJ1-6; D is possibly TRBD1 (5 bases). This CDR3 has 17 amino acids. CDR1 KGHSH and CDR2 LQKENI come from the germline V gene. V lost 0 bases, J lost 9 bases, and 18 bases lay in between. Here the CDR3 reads CASSPPISGVRRSPLHF. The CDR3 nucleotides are TGTGCCAGCTCACCACCGATCTCGGGGGTCAGGCGTTCACCCCTCCACTTT.

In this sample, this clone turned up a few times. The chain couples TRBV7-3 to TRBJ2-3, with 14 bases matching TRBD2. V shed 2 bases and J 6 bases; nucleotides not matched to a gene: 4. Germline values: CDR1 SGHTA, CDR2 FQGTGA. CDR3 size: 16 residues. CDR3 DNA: TGTGCCAGCAGCTTAGGACTAGCGGGAGGAGTTGATACGCAGTATTTT. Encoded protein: CASSLGLAGGVDTQYF.

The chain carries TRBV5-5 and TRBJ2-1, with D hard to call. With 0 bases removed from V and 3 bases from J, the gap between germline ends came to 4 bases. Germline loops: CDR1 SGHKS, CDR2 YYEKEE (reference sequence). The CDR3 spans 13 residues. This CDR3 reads CASSLAVYNEQFF. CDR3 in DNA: TGTGCCAGCAGCTTGGCTGTCTACAATGAGCAGTTCTTC. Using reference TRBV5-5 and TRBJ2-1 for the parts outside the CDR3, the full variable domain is DAGVTQSPTHLIKTRGQQVTLRCSPISGHKSVSWYQQVLGQGPQFIFQYYEKEERGRGNFPDRFSARQFPNYSSELNVNALLLGDSALYLCASSLAVYNEQFFGPGTRLTVL.

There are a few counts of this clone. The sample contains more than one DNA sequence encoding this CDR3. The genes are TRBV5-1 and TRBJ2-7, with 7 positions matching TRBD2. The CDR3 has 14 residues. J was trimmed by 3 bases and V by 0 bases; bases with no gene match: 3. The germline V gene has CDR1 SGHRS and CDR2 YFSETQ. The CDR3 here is CASSLVGGSYEQYF. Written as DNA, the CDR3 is TGCGCCAGCAGCTTGGTGGGCGGGAGCTACGAGCAGTACTTC.

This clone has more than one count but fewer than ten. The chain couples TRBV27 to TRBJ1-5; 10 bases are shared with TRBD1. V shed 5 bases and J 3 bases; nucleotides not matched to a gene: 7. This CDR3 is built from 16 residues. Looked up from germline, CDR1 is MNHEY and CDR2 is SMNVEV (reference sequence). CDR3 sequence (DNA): TGTGCCAGCAGTGTGCTGACAGGGGGCGACAATCAGCCCCAGCATTTT. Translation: CASSVLTGGDNQPQHF.

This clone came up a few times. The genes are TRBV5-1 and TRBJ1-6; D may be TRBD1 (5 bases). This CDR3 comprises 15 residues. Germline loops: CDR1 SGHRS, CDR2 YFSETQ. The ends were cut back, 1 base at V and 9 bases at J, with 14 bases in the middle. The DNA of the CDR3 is TGCGCCAGCAGCTTGTCGACGGGGGTTCTTTCACCCCTCCACTTT. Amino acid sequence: CASSLSTGVLSPLHF.

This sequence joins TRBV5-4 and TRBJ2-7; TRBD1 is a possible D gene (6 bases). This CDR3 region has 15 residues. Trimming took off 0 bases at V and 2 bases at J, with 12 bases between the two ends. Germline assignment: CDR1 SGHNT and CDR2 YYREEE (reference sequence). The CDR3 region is CASSLGQGMAYEQYF. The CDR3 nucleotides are TGTGCCAGCAGCTTGGGCCAGGGGATGGCCTACGAGCAGTACTTC. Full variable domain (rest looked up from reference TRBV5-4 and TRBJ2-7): ETGVTQSPTHLIKTRGQQVTLRCSSQSGHNTVSWYQQALGQGPQFIFQYYREEENGRGNFPPRFSGLQFPNYSSELNVNALELDDSALYLCASSLGQGMAYEQYFGPGTRLTVT.

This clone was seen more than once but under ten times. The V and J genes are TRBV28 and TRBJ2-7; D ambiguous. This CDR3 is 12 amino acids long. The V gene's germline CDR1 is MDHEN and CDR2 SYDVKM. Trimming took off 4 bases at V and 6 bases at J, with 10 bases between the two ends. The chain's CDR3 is CASSSPPGEQYF. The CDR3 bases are TGTGCCAGCAGTTCCCCCCCGGGCGAGCAGTACTTC.

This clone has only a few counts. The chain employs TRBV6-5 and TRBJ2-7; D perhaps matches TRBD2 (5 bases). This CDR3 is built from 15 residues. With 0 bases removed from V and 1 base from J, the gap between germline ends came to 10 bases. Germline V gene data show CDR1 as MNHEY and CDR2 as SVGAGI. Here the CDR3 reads CASSYSWENSYEQYF. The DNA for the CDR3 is TGTGCCAGCAGTTACTCCTGGGAGAATTCCTACGAGCAGTACTTC.

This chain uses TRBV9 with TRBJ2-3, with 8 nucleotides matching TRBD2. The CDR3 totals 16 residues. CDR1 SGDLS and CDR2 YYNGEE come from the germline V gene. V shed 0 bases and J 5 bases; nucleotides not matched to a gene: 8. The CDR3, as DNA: TGTGCCAGCAGCGTAGAGTTTCGGGGGGGCGGAGATACGCAGTATTTT. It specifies CASSVEFRGGGDTQYF.

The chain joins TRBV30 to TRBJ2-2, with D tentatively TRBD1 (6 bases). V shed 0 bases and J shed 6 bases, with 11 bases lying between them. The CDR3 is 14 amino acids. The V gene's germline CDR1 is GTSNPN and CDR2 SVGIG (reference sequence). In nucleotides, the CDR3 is TGTGCCTGGAGTGTACTTCAGGGGTCCGGGGAGCTGTTTTTT. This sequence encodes CAWSVLQGSGELFF.

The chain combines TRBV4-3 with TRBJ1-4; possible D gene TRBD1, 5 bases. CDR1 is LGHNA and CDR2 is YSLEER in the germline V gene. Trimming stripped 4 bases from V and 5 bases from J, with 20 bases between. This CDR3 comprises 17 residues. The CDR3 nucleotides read TGCGCCAGCAGCCCAGCACCCTTAGGCCAGGGAAATGAAAAACTGTTTTTT. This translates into CASSPAPLGQGNEKLFF.

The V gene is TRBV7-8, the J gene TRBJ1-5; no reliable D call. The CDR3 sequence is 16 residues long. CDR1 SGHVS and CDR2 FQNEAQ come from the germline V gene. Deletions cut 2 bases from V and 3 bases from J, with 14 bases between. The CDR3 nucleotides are TGTGCCAGCAGCTTAAATGTAGGGAGGGTCAATCAGCCCCAGCATTTT. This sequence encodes CASSLNVGRVNQPQHF. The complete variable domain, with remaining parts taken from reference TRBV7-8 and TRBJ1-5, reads GAGVSQSPRYKVAKRGQDVALRCDPISGHVSLFWYQQALGQGPEFLTYFQNEAQLDKSGLPSDRFFAERPEGSVSTLKIQRTQQEDSAVYLCASSLNVGRVNQPQHFGDGTRLSIL.

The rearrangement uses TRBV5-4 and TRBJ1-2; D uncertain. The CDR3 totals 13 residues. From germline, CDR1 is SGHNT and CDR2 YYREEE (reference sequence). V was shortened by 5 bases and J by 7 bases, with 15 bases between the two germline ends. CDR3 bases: TGTGCCAGCAGACCGTCCGGGAGGGTTGGCTACACCTTC. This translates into CASRPSGRVGYTF.

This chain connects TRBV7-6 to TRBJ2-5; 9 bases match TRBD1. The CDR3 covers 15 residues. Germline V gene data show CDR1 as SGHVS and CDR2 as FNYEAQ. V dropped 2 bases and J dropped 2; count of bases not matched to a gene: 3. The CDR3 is CASSLWDRAQETQYF. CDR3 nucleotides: TGTGCCAGCAGCTTATGGGACAGGGCGCAAGAGACCCAGTACTTC.